This TCR beta chain stems from a study of kidney transplant recipient with SARS-CoV-2 infection. This clonotype was detected ten times or more. TCRdb reprocessed the reads with MiXCR, giving one entry per CDR3 protein. The table records roughly 230,000 distinct CDR3 sequences, around 30% of them present only once. The receptor was derived from a male patient in his 30s who had COVID-19 and was a kidney transplant recipient. The graft donor may account for some of the T cells. The specimen comprised a blood sample, sampled at baseline and between days 110 and 120 from a kidney transplant recipient.

The CDR3: CAISDGTVGSPLHF. Here the CDR3 DNA reads TGTGCCATCAGTGACGGGACAGTTGGTTCACCCCTCCACTTT. The chain links TRBV10-3 to TRBJ1-6, with TRBD1 matching over 7 bases. From germline, CDR1 is ENHRY and CDR2 SYGVKD. This CDR3 has 14 amino acids. J gave up 9 bases and V 3 bases, and 5 bases lay outside the gene matches.